This T cell receptor beta chain was observed in a study of shared clonotypes between healthy human individuals (dated by TCRdb to the early 2020s). Concerning the study at large: A couple of women and three men aged 18 to 49 years were included in the cohort. To estimate repertoire size and how much clonotype sharing occurs between individuals, the study deeply sequenced the blood TCR repertoires of roughly 5 healthy adults. To increase sequencing depth and limit assay-specific biases, different laboratories used diverse techniques to prepare libraries and sequence TCR repertoires. Each donor's leukapheresis produced roughly between about 0.85 and 10 billion PBMCs. Here is what the overall study found, with its caveats: Pairwise subsampling indicated that sequencing depth was expected to affect the degree of clonotype sharing among donors. Because the study included a small number of donors, the genetic and exposure-history diversity represented was limited. Sampling was restricted to blood, and TCR repertoires in tissues likely differ from the TCR repertoires found in blood.

Using the deep immunoSEQ assay, TCR CDR3 regions were amplified from genomic DNA by multiplex PCR. Extracted genomic DNA from each cell subset was spread evenly across all wells of several immunoSEQ 96-well plates, with each plate serving as a replicate. For unsorted PBMC, approximately 300 ng of genomic DNA, equivalent to about 30,000 T cell genomes, went into each replicate PCR. Unsorted PBMC genomic DNA was sequenced across ten immunoSEQ deep assay plates. The purified libraries were quantified using a Qubit 3.0 fluorometer, sized with a Bioanalyzer 2100, and then quantified again using the KAPA Library Quantification kit. A separate single-read 150-cycle Illumina NextSeq 550 flow cell was used to sequence each immunoSEQ 96-well plate. For the original study's pipeline: The immunoSEQ output contained only junctional sequences without quality scores, so filtering could not match that applied to full-length reads. Sequences were annotated with PyIR, a Python wrapper for IgBLAST v1.9, and V/J genes and CDR3 were assigned using IMGT germline references. Reads were filtered out if the reads had weak V/J assignments (E-value above 1e-6), no CDR3, stop codons, out-of-frame junctions, or ambiguous translated residues. A V3J clonotype was defined by an identical inferred V gene, J gene, and CDR3 amino acid sequence. To compute the percentage overlap between repertoires, the number of shared unique clonotypes was divided by the size of the smaller repertoire. Repertoire richness was assessed with RTK rarefaction, the Chao1 estimator, and Recon v2.1 estimates of unobserved clonotypes. Sourced from immuneACCESS, this table was stored by TCRdb with only in-frame sequences that have V and J called. A share of the clones is absent; for the studies checked, an unresolved V gene accounts for under half, and the remainder has no known explanation. The V and J calls and clone size come from that table; D and trimming were worked out from the DNA. This sample gives about 470,000 clones in total; around 75% of them show up just once. In total, the top ten clones hold 13% of the sample.

Concerning this clone itself: Its cognate antigen has yet to be identified. No much larger clone exists at a distance of one base, and base qualities are not known.

The germline V gene supplies CDR1 SNHLY and CDR2 FYNNEI. V gives up 5 bases and J gives up 2 bases, and the segment between their germline ends measures 9 bases. CDR3 length: 13 amino acids, cysteine to phenylalanine. CDR3 DNA is the only sequence kept; it has 39 bases, read in frame from the first base. The donors were healthy, HIV-negative adults who had no recently reported acute infections or vaccinations. Every donor was a Caucasian adult living in Nashville, Tennessee, USA. For unsorted samples, tens of millions of PBMCs were counted, and genomic DNA was extracted using the QIAamp DNA Blood Mini kit. Blood was collected by leukapheresis, and PBMCs were isolated by Ficoll-Histopaque density gradient centrifugation and then cryopreserved in liquid nitrogen vapor phase.

This receptor was obtained from a woman between 40 and 50 years old in good health. Some clones in this sample may be carry-over from other donors' samples. Material for sequencing was PBMCs. Recombination connected TRBV2 to TRBJ2-5; the D gene is possibly TRBD2, with 5 bases matching. The CDR3 loop reads CASSPEGQETQYF. In nucleotides, the sequence is TGTGCCAGCAGTCCAGAGGGACAAGAGACCCAGTACTTC.